The entry below gives a single TCR beta chain sequence along with its context. Its recognized antigen is unknown. No base quality information exists; no much larger clone differs at one position. Library creation used 5' RACE. The listed sequencing device is Illumina HiSeq 2000. A universal primer binding site was introduced by template switching, and a unique molecular identifier was present in the final cDNA, enabling accurate counting of TCR cDNA molecules. Specific primers in the conserved constant-segment region were used to synthesize first-strand cDNA for the TCR alpha and beta chains. To control for contamination, every cDNA library was double barcoded, receiving both a SMART-Mk sample barcode and Illumina barcodes. TruSeq adapter sequences along with Illumina sample barcodes were introduced in two successive PCR steps. TCR alpha and beta cDNA libraries were sequenced on the Illumina HiSeq platform with custom primers. The paper's data handling went like this. Raw reads were processed with MiGEC to extract unique molecular identifiers, and MiXCR was used to determine CDR3 positions. For each individual, recombination models were inferred using an EM algorithm with the repgenHMM and IGoR tools. The tcR package in R was used for shared clonotype analysis, with sharing normalized by the product of cloneset sizes. To study raw recombination free of thymic and clonal selection effects, out-of-frame nonproductive sequences were analyzed. TCRdb reprocessing: public reads trimmed at Q25 with fastp, clones called with MiXCR, in-frame beta chains kept. Rows matching on CDR3 protein sequence are summarized as one entry with the most common DNA and genes. TCRdb's processing, not the authors' own work, is the source of the V and J calls. The sample includes approximately 220,000 distinct CDR3 sequences, with 7.5% observed a single time. Of the sample, approximately 5.4% falls within the top ten clones.

Only healthy Caucasian donors were included. Three pairs of female monozygotic twins, all aged 18 to 29 years, were included in the twin cohort. Positive isolation kits from Invitrogen were used to isolate the CD4+ and CD8+ T cell populations. Trimming removed 11 bases from V and 1 base from J; the gene matches leave 5 bases unexplained. From cysteine to phenylalanine, the CDR3 is 14 amino acids long. Only the CDR3 region is kept as DNA, spanning 42 bases read in frame from base 1. The entry originates in a study of identical twins (dated by TCRdb to about 2016). About the investigation overall: The study deep-sequenced TCR alpha and beta repertoires from monozygotic twins, unrelated adults of various ages and cord blood to test whether fetal clonotypes persist. Replicate twin experiments were performed at different times using different library preparation protocols to rule out contamination.

Results and caveats for the whole study, not just this receptor: Compared with coincidental sharing between unrelated individuals, an excess of low generation-probability sequences was observed among out-of-frame TCR alpha sequences shared between twins. Invariant T cells such as MAIT and iNKT could partly confound zero-insertion analyses, although diverse VJ usage argued against such confounding for most clonotypes. The excess sharing between twins in beta out-of-frame sequences was weaker because fewer shared sequences reduced the signal-to-noise ratio. Because the same donors could not be followed over many years, conclusions were based on cross-sectional statistical analysis. Abundant cord blood beta clonotypes had fewer insertions, young adult naive repertoires showed a similar but weaker trend, and memory repertoires showed no such trend. Out-of-frame TCR alpha sharing in monozygotic twins was systematically underestimated by recombination models, whereas sharing between unrelated individuals was in agreement with the recombination models.

Separately, the same data were catalogued under a study of yellow fever vaccine responses in identical twins. In that second paper, the authors write: According to the authors, the vaccine-induced T cell response in identical twins seemed to be partly convergent and partly specific to each individual. The study precisely tracked vaccine-responding T cell clones in identical twins.

Material: CD8+ T cells sorted from blood. The receptor chain draws on TRBV12-3 or TRBV12-4 and TRBJ2-3, and 11 junction bases match TRBD2. The origin of this receptor is a young woman in good health. The CDR3 here reads CAVHSGRGTDTQYF. The DNA reads TGTGCCGTTCATAGCGGGAGGGGCACAGATACGCAGTATTTT.